This entry lists 16 T cell receptor beta chains sequenced from one sample in a study of blood T cell repertoires in COVID-19. Clones were sequenced by immunoSEQ multiplex PCR, and TCRdb holds only the in-frame ones, with some missing. The sample lists about 170,000 clones, approximately 90% occurring once. The sequenced sample consisted of peripheral blood. The receptors stem from a man younger than 35 with COVID-19, enrolled during active disease.

The genes are TRBV2 and TRBJ1-5, with 10 bases aligning to TRBD1. V gave up 6 bases and J gave up 6 bases; unmatched junction bases: 5. The CDR3 spans 14 residues. The germline gives CDR1 SNHLY, CDR2 FYNNEI. In nucleotides, the CDR3 is TGTGCCAGCAGCGAGGACAGGGGGGGTCAGCCCCAGCATTTT. It codes for CASSEDRGGQPQHF.

This chain connects TRBV10-3 to TRBJ1-1; TRBD1 agrees at 11 bases. V was clipped by 1 base and J by 4 bases; unmatched bases: 11. Germline lookup yields CDR1 ENHRY and CDR2 SYGVKD. The CDR3 totals 18 residues. CDR3 in amino acids: CAISEFDRDRGVGTEAFF. CDR3 nucleotides: TGTGCCATCAGTGAGTTCGACCGGGACAGGGGGGTGGGCACTGAAGCTTTCTTT.

J is TRBJ1-1 and V is TRBV28; 8 nucleotides match TRBD1. Trimming took 2 bases from V and 4 from J; bases not matched to a gene: 6. This CDR3 is 15 amino acids long. CDR1 and CDR2 from the germline V gene are MDHEN and SYDVKM. CDR3 nucleotides: TGTGCCAGCAGTTTAAGGACAGGGAGAGGCACTGAAGCTTTCTTT. Translated, it gives CASSLRTGRGTEAFF.

The chain carries TRBV15 and TRBJ2-7, with TRBD1 identical over 9 bases. Trimming at V came to 1 base and at J to 4 bases, leaving 2 bases not matched to a gene. The CDR3 sequence is 14 residues long. Looked up from germline, CDR1 is LNHNV and CDR2 is YYDKDF (reference sequence). In DNA, the CDR3 is TGTGCCACCAGCAGAGGACAGGGGGGTTACGAGCAGTACTTC. Protein: CATSRGQGGYEQYF.

Only one count was recorded for this clone. The V gene is TRBV9, the J gene TRBJ2-7; D is possibly TRBD1 (5 bases). Germline values: CDR1 SGDLS, CDR2 YYNGEE. This CDR3 is 16 amino acids long. Trimming took 3 bases from V and 0 from J, leaving 16 bases between them. CDR3 amino acids: CASSGASGSLSYEQYF. The CDR3 DNA sequence: TGTGCCAGCAGCGGAGCTTCAGGGTCCCTCTCCTACGAGCAGTACTTC.

The V gene is TRBV19, the J gene TRBJ2-3, with D tentatively TRBD1 (6 bases). Germline V gene lookup returns CDR1 LNHDA and CDR2 SQIVND (reference sequence). This CDR3 has 15 residues. The V end was cut by 5 bases, the J end by 6 bases, with 18 bases between. The CDR3 loop reads CASSGISTGSDTQYF. The CDR3 nucleotides read TGTGCCAGTAGTGGGATCTCGACAGGCTCGGATACGCAGTATTTT. Complete variable domain (other parts from reference TRBV19 and TRBJ2-3): DGGITQSPKYLFRKEGQNVTLSCEQNLNHDAMYWYRQDPGQGLRLIYYSQIVNDFQKGDIAEGYSVSREKKESFPLTVTSAQKNPTAFYLCASSGISTGSDTQYFGPGTRLTVL.

The V call is TRBV28, the J call TRBJ2-3; 8 bases map to TRBD2. The germline CDR1 and CDR2 sequences are MDHEN and SYDVKM. CDR3 length: 16 residues. V lost 6 bases, J lost 1 base, and 9 bases stayed unmatched. The CDR3 sequence: CASRPSSGSGTDTQYF. CDR3 DNA sequence: TGTGCCAGCAGACCTTCTAGCGGGTCGGGCACAGATACGCAGTATTTT.

V is TRBV7-9 and J is TRBJ1-2, with a weak D call TRBD1 (5 bases). Germline CDR1 and CDR2: SEHNR and FQNEAQ (reference sequence). The CDR3 extends over 15 amino acids. The germline V and J ends were trimmed by 6 bases and 7 bases, with 21 bases remaining between them. The DNA for the CDR3 is TGTGCCAGCAGTGAGGACCCAGGGAGGGTAGGTGGCTACACCTTC. Its translation is CASSEDPGRVGGYTF.

This chain connects TRBV14 to TRBJ2-7, with a weak D call TRBD2 (6 bases). This CDR3 region has 16 residues. Trimming pared 4 bases from V and 1 base from J, leaving 17 bases between. The germline V gene encodes CDR1 SGHDN and CDR2 FVKESK. The CDR3 sequence: CASSLYRGRGSYEQYF. The CDR3 coding sequence is TGTGCCAGCAGCCTTTACCGGGGGAGAGGGTCCTACGAGCAGTACTTC.

This clone was counted a single time. The chain links TRBV28 to TRBJ2-7; 9 nucleotides agree with TRBD1. J lost 1 base, V lost 3 bases, and 7 bases had no gene match. The germline gives CDR1 MDHEN, CDR2 SYDVKM. This CDR3 spans 16 amino acids. CDR3 nucleotide sequence: TGTGCCAGCAGTTTCAGGTCGACAGGGGGATCCTACGAGCAGTACTTC. Protein sequence: CASSFRSTGGSYEQYF.

The V gene is TRBV9, the J gene TRBJ1-2; tentatively, D is TRBD1 (5 bases). V lost 3 bases and J 3 bases, leaving 15 bases between the germline ends. This CDR3 spans 15 amino acids. Germline loops: CDR1 SGDLS, CDR2 YYNGEE. CDR3 region: CASSGPLQAYYGYTF. The CDR3 DNA sequence: TGTGCCAGCAGCGGCCCCCTACAGGCCTACTATGGCTACACCTTC.

The rearrangement uses TRBV13 and TRBJ2-3; TRBD1 matches at 9 bases. Germline CDR1 and CDR2: PRHDT and FYEKMQ (reference sequence). The length of the CDR3 is 16 residues. V shed 6 bases and J 8 bases; nucleotides not matched to a gene: 15. The DNA of the CDR3 is TGTGCCAGCAGACCCTCAGACAGGGGGTCGAGCGGTACGCAGTATTTT. This codes for CASRPSDRGSSGTQYF.

V usage is TRBV5-4 and J usage is TRBJ2-1; D is undetermined. V lost 1 base and J 4 bases, leaving 6 bases between the germline ends. The CDR3 totals 13 residues. Germline-derived CDR1 and CDR2 are SGHNT and YYREEE (reference sequence). CDR3: CASSLITYNEQFF. CDR3 DNA sequence: TGTGCCAGCAGCTTGATCACTTACAATGAGCAGTTCTTC.

The genes are TRBV4-3 and TRBJ2-2; 8 bases fit TRBD2. The CDR3 contains 17 residues. Trimming at V came to 1 base and at J to 3 bases, leaving 7 bases not matched to a gene. CDR1 and CDR2 from the germline V gene are LGHNA and YSLEER. The CDR3 sequence is CASSQASSGGYTGELFF. For the CDR3, the DNA is TGCGCCAGCAGCCAAGCATCGAGCGGGGGCTACACCGGGGAGCTGTTTTTT.

This chain joins TRBV27 and TRBJ2-1, with 9 nucleotides matching TRBD2. The junction had 15 bases not matched to a gene; V was cut back by 7 bases and J by 8 bases. Germline V CDR1 and CDR2: MNHEY, SMNVEV (reference sequence). The CDR3 length is 16 residues. The CDR3 loop reads CASKSIGTSTVYEQFF. The CDR3 DNA reads TGTGCCAGCAAGTCCATAGGGACTAGCACGGTCTATGAGCAGTTCTTC.

This CDR3 is CASSASGNHYEQYF. The CDR3 nucleotides are TGTGCCAGTAGTGCTAGCGGGAACCACTACGAGCAGTACTTC. V is TRBV19 and J is TRBJ2-7; TRBD2 matches 9 bases. Trimming removed 5 bases from V and 3 bases from J; junction bases left unmatched: 5. The CDR3 runs to 14 residues. Germline V lookup: CDR1 LNHDA, CDR2 SQIVND (reference sequence).